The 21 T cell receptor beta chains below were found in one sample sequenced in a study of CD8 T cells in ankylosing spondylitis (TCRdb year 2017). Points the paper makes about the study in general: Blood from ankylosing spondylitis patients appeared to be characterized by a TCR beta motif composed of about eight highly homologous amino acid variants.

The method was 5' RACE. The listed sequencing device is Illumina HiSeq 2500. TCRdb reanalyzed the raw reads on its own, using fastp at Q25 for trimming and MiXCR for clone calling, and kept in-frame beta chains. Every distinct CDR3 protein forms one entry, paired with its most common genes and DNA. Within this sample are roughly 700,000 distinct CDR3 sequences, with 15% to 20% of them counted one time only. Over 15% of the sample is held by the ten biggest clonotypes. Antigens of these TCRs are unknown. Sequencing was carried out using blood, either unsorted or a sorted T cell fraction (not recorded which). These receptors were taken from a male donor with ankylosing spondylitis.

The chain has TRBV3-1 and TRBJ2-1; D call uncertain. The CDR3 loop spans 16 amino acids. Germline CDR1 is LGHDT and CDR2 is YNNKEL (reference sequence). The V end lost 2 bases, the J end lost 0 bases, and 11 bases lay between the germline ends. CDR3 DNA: TGTGCCAGCAGCCAACTCGGGTCCAGCTCCTACAATGAGCAGTTCTTC. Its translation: CASSQLGSSSYNEQFF.

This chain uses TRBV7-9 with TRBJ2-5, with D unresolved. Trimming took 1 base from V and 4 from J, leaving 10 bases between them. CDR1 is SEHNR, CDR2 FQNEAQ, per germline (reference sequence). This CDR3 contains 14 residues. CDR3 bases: TGTGCCAGCAGCTTAGAACCGGGTTTAGAGACCCAGTACTTC. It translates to CASSLEPGLETQYF.

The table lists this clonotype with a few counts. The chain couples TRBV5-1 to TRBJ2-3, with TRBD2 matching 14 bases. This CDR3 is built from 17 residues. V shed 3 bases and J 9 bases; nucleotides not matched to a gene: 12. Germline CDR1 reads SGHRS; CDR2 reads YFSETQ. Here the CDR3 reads CASSSSRLAGGPRTQYF. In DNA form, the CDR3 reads TGCGCCAGCAGCTCCTCAAGACTAGCGGGGGGGCCGAGGACGCAGTATTTT.

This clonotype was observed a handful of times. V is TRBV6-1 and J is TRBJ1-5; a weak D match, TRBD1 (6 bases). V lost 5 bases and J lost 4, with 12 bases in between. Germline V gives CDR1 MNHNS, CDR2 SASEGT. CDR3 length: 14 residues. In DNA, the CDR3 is TGTGCCAGCAGTAGGGGACAACTGAATCAGCCCCAGCATTTT. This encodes CASSRGQLNQPQHF.

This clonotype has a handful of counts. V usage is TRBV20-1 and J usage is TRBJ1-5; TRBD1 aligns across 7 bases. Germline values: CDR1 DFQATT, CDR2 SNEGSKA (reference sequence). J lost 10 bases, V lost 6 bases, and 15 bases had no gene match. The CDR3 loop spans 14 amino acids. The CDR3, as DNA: TGCAGTGCCCTAGACAGGGCGCCCGGCGATCCCCAGCATTTT. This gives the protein CSALDRAPGDPQHF.

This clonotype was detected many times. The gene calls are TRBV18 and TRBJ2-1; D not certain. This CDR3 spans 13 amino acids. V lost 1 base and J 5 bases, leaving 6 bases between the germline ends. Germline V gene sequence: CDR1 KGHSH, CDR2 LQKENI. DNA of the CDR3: TGTGCCAGCTCACCACTAATTGACAATGAGCAGTTCTTC. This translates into CASSPLIDNEQFF.

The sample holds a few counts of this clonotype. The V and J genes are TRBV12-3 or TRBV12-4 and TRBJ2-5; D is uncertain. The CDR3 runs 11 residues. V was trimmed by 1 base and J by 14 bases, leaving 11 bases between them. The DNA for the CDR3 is TGTGCCAGCAGTTTAGGGTCCGGTCCCTACTTC. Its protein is CASSLGSGPYF.

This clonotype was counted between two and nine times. The CDR3 bases are TGTGCCAGCAGCTTACGGACAGGGGGGGCCAATGAGCAGTTCTTC. It translates to CASSLRTGGANEQFF. The chain uses TRBV11-3 and TRBJ2-1, with 10 positions matching TRBD1. Losses at the gene ends were 2 bases for V and 6 bases for J; bases not matched to a gene: 4. Germline V gives CDR1 SGHNT, CDR2 YENEEA. The CDR3 spans 15 residues.

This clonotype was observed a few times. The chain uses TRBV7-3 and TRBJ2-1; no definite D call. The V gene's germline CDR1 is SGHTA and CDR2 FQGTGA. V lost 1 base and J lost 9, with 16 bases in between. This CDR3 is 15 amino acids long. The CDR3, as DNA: TGTGCCAGCAGCTTAAGGGCCACGCCCGCCGCTGAGCAGTTCTTC. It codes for CASSLRATPAAEQFF.

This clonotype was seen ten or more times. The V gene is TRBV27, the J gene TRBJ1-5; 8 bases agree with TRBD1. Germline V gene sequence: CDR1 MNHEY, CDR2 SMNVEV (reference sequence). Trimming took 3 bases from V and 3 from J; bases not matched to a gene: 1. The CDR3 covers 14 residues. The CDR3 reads CASSLTGDNQPQHF. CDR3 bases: TGTGCCAGCAGTTTGACAGGGGACAATCAGCCCCAGCATTTT.

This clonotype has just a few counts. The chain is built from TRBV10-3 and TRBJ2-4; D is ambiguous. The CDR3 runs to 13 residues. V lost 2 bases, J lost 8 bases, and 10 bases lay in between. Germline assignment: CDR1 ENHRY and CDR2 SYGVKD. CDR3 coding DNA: TGTGCCATCAGTGAGGGTGGAACTGACATTCAGTACTTC. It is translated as CAISEGGTDIQYF.

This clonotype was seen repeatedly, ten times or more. In DNA, the CDR3 is TGTGCCAGCGGGGGCGGGACAGCTAGAAACACCATATATTTT. Residues: CASGGGTARNTIYF. The chain joins TRBV21-1 to TRBJ1-3; TRBD1 is the table's D call and was not checked against the DNA. TRBV21-1 is given as a pseudogene. CDR3 length: 14 amino acids.

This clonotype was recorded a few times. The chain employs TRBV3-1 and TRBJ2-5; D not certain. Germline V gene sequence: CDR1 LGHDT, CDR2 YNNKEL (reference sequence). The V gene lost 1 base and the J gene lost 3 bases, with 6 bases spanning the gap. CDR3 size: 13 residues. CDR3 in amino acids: CASSQGIKETQYF. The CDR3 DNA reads TGTGCCAGCAGCCAAGGAATAAAAGAGACCCAGTACTTC.

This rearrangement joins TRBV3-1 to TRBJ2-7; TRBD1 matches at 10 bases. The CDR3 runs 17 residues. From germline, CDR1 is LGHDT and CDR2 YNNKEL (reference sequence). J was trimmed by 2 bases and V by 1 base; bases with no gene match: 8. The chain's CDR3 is CASSQVYLDRGTYEQYF. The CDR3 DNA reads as TGTGCCAGCAGCCAAGTTTATCTGGACAGGGGGACCTACGAGCAGTACTTC.

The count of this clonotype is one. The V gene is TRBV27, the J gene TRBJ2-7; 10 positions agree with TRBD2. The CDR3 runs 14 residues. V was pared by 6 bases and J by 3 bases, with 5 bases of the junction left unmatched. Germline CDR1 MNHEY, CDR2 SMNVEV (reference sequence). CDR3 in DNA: TGTGCCAGCAGCCGAGCGGGGGGGGGCTACGAGCAGTACTTC. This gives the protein CASSRAGGGYEQYF.

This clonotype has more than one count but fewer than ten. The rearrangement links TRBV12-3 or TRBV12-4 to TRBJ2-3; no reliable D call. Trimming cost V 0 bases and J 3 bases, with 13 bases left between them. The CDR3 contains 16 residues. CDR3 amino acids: CASSLAGPATTDTQYF. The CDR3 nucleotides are TGTGCCAGCAGTTTAGCAGGTCCCGCTACGACAGATACGCAGTATTTT.

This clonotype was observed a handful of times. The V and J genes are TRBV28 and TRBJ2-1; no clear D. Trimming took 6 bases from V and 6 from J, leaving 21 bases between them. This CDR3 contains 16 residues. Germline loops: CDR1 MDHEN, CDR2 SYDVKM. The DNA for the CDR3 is TGTGCCAGCAGCCCCGAAGGGAAGGGTCTTATCAATGAGCAGTTCTTC. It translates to CASSPEGKGLINEQFF. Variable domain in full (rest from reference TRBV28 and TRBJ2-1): DVKVTQSSRYLVKRTGEKVFLECVQDMDHENMFWYRQDPGLGLRLIYFSYDVKMKEKGDIPEGYSVSREKKERFSLILESASTNQTSMYLCASSPEGKGLINEQFFGPGTRLTVL.

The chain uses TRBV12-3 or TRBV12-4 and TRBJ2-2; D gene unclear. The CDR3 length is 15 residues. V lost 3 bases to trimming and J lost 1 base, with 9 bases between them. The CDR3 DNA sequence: TGTGCCAGCAGTTTCTTTTCACAGAACACCGGGGAGCTGTTTTTT. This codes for CASSFFSQNTGELFF.

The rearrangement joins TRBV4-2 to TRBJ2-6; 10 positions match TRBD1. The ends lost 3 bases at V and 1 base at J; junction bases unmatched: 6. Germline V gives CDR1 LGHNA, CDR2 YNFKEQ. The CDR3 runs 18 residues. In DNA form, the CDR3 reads TGTGCCAGCAGCCACCAGGGACAGGGGCGATCTGGGGCCAACGTCCTGACTTTC. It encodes CASSHQGQGRSGANVLTF.

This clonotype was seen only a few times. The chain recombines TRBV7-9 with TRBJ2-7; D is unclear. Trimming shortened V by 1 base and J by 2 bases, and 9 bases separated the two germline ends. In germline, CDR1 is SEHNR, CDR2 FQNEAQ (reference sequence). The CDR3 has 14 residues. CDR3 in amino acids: CASSLDAEPYEQYF. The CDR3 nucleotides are TGTGCCAGCAGCTTAGACGCTGAACCCTACGAGCAGTACTTC. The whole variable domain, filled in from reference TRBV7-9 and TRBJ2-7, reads DTGVSQNPRHKITKRGQNVTFRCDPISEHNRLYWYRQTLGQGPEFLTYFQNEAQLEKSRLLSDRFSAERPKGSFSTLEIQRTEQGDSAMYLCASSLDAEPYEQYFGPGTRLTVT.

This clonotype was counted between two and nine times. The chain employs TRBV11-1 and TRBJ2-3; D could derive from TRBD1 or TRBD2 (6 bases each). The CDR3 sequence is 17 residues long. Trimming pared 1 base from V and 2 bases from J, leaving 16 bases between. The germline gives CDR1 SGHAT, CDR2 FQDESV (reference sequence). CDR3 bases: TGTGCCAGCAGCTTAGATGGGGGGCCATTGGACACAGATACGCAGTATTTT. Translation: CASSLDGGPLDTDTQYF.